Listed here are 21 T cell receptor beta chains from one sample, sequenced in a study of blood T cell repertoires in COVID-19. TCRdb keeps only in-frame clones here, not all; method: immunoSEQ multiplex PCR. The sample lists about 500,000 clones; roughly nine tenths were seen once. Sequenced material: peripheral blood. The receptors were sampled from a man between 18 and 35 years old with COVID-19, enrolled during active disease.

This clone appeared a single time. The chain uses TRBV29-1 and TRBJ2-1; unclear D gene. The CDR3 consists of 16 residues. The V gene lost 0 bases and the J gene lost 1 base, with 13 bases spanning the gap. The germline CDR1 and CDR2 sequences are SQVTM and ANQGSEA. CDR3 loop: CSVEDQAKVSYNEQFF. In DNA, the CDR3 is TGCAGCGTTGAAGATCAAGCGAAGGTGTCCTACAATGAGCAGTTCTTC.

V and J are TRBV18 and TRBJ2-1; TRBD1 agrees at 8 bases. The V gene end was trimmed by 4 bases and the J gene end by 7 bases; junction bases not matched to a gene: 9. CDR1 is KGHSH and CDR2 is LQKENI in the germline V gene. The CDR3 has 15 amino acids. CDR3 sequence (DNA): TGTGCCAGCTCACGAGGGGACAGGAGTAAGAATGAGCAGTTCTTC. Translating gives CASSRGDRSKNEQFF.

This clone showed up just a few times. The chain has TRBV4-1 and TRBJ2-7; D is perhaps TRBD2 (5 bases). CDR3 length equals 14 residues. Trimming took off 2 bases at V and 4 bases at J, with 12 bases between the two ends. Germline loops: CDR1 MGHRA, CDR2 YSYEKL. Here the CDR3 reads CASSQTAAGYEQYF. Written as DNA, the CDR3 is TGCGCCAGCAGCCAAACAGCGGCGGGTTACGAGCAGTACTTC.

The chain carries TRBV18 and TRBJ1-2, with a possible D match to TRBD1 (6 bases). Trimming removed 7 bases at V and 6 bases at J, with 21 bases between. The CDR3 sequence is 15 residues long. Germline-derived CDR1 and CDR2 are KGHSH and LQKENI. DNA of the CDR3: TGTGCCAGCTTACAAATACAGGGAAGAATCGATGGCTACACCTTC. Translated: CASLQIQGRIDGYTF. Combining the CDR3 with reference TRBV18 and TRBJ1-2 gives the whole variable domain NAGVMQNPRHLVRRRGQEARLRCSPMKGHSHVYWYRQLPEEGLKFMVYLQKENIIDESGMPKERFSAEFPKEGPSILRIQQVVRGDSAAYFCASLQIQGRIDGYTFGSGTRLTVV.

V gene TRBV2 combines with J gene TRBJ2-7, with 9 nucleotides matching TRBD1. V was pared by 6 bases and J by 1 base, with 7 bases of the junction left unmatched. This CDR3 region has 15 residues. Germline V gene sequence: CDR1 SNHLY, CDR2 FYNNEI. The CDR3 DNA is TGTGCCAGCAGGGTCGCCGGGACAGGGTCCTACGAGCAGTACTTC. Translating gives CASRVAGTGSYEQYF. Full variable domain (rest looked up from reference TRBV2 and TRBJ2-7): EPEVTQTPSHQVTQMGQEVILRCVPISNHLYFYWYRQILGQKVEFLVSFYNNEISEKSEIFDDQFSVERPDGSNFTLKIRSTKLEDSAMYFCASRVAGTGSYEQYFGPGTRLTVT.

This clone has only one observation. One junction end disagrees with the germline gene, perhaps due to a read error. CDR3 bases: TGTGCCACCAGCGTGACAGTCTCTGGAAACACCATATATTTT. Translated: CATSVTVSGNTIYF. The chain combines TRBV7-9 with TRBJ1-3; D perhaps matches TRBD1 (5 bases). The germline V gene has CDR1 SEHNR and CDR2 FQNEAQ (reference sequence). This CDR3 is 14 amino acids long.

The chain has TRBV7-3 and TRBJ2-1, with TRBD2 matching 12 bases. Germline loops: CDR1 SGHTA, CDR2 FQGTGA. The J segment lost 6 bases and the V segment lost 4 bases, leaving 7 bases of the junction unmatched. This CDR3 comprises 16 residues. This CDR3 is CASSSSSGRARNEQFF. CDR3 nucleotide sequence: TGTGCCAGCAGCTCCTCTAGCGGGAGGGCCCGCAATGAGCAGTTCTTC.

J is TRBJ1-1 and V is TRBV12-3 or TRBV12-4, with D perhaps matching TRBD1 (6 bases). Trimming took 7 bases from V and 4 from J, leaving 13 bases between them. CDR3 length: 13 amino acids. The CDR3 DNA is TGTGCCAGCACCGAACAGGGTATCACTGAAGCTTTCTTT. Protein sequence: CASTEQGITEAFF.

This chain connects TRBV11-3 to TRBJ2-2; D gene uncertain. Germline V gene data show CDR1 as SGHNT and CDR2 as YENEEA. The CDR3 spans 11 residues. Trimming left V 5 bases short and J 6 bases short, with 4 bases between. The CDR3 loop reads CASSRSGELFF. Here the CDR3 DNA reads TGTGCCAGCAGCCGTTCCGGGGAGCTGTTTTTT.

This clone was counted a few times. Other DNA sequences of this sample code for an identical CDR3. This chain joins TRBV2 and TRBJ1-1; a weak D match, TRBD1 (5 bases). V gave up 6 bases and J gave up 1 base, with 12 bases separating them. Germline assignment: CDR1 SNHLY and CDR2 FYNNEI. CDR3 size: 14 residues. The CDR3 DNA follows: TGTGCCAGCAGCGTGGGCAGGGCGAACACTGAAGCTTTCTTT. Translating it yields CASSVGRANTEAFF. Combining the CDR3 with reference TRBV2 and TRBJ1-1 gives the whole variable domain EPEVTQTPSHQVTQMGQEVILRCVPISNHLYFYWYRQILGQKVEFLVSFYNNEISEKSEIFDDQFSVERPDGSNFTLKIRSTKLEDSAMYFCASSVGRANTEAFFGQGTRLTVV.

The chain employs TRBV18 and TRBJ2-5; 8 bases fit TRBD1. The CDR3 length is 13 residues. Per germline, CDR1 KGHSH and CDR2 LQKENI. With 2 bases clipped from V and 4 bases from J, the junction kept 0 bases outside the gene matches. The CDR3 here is CASSPDRGETQYF. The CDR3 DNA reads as TGTGCCAGCTCACCAGACAGGGGAGAGACCCAGTACTTC.

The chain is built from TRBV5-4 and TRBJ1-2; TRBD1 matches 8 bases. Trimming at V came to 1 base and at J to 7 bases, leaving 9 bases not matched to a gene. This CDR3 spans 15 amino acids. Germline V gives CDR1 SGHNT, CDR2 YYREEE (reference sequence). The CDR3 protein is CASSLKGDRIFGYTF. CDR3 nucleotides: TGTGCCAGCAGCTTGAAAGGGGACAGGATATTTGGCTACACCTTC.

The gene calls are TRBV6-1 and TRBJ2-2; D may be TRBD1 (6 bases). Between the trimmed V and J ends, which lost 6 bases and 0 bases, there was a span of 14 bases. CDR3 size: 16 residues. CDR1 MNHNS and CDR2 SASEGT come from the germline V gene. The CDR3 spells CASRELQGPNTGELFF. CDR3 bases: TGTGCCAGCAGGGAACTACAGGGACCGAACACCGGGGAGCTGTTTTTT.

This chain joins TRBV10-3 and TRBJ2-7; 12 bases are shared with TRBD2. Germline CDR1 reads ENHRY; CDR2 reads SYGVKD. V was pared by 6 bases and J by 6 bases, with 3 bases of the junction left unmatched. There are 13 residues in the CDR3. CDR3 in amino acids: CAIRGGLAGEQYF. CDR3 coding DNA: TGTGCCATCAGGGGGGGACTAGCGGGCGAGCAGTACTTC.

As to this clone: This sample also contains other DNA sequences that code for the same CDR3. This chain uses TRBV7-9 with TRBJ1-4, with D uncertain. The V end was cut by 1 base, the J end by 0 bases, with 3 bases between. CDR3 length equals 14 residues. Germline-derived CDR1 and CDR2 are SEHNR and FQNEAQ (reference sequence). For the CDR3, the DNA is TGTGCCAGCAGCTTAGGCGCAACTAATGAAAAACTGTTTTTT. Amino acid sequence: CASSLGATNEKLFF.

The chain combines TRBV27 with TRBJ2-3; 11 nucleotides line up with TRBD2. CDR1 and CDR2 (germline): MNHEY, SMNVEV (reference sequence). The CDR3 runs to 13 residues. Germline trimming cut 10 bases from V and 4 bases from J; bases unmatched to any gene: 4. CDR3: CANTSGSPDTQYF. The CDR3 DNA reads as TGTGCCAACACTAGCGGGAGCCCAGATACGCAGTATTTT.

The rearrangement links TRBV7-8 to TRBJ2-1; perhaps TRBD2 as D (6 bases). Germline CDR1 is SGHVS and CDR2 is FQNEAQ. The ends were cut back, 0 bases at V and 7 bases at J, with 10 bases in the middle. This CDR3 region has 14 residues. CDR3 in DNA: TGTGCCAGCAGCTTAGCCCCAGGACTAAATGAGCAGTTCTTC. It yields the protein CASSLAPGLNEQFF.

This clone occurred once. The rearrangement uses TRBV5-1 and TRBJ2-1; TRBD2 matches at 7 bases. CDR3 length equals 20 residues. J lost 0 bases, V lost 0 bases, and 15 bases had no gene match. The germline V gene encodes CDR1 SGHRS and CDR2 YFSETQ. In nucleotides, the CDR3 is TGCGCCAGCAGCTTGGCTAAAGGCGGGAGATTGTCCAGCTCCTACAATGAGCAGTTCTTC. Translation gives CASSLAKGGRLSSSYNEQFF.

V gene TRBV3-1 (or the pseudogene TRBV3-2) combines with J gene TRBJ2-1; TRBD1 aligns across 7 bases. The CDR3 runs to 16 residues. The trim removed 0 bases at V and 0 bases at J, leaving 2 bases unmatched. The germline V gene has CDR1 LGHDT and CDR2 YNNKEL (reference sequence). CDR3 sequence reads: CASSQDYRGSYNEQFF. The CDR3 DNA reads TGTGCCAGCAGCCAAGATTACAGGGGCTCCTACAATGAGCAGTTCTTC.

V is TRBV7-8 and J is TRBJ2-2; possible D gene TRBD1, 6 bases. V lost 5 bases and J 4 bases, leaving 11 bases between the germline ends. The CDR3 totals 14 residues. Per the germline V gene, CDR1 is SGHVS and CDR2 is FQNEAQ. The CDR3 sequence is CASSQGFLTGELFF. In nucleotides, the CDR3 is TGTGCCAGCAGCCAGGGGTTTCTCACCGGGGAGCTGTTTTTT.

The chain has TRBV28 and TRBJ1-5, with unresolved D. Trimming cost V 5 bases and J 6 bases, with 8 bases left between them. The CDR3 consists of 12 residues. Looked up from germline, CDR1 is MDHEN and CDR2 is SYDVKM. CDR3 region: CASSPAGQPQHF. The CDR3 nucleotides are TGTGCCAGCAGTCCCGCCGGTCAGCCCCAGCATTTT.